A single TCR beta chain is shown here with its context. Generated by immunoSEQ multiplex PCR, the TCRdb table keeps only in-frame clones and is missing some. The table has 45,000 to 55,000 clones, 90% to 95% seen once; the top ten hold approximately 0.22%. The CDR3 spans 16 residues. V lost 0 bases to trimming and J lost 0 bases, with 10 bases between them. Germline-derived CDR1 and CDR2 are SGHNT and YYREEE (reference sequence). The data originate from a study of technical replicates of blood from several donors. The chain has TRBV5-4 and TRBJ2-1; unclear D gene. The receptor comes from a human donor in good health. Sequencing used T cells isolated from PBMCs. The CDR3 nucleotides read TGTGCCAGCAGCTTGGCCGTGCATAGCTCCTACAATGAGCAGTTCTTC. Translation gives CASSLAVHSSYNEQFF.